This TCR beta chain was sequenced during a study of T-cell reconstitution after alpha-beta-depleted transplantation in children. Unique molecular identifiers were used to barcode this TCRbeta library. TCRdb reanalysed the PCR reads using MiXCR and keeps one entry per CDR3 protein. This table has around 380,000 distinct CDR3 sequences, roughly a tenth appearing once. CDR1 is SGHRS and CDR2 is YFSETQ in the germline V gene. V was pared by 0 bases and J by 4 bases, with 7 bases of the junction left unmatched. This CDR3 is built from 17 residues. The chain employs TRBV5-1 and TRBJ2-2; 9 positions agree with TRBD2. Sequenced material: PBMCs from the stem cell graft donor, taken from the stem cell graft. The TCR comes from a human donor who donated a stem cell graft to a child with acute myeloid leukemia. This chain's CDR3 is CASSLGVLAGTTGELFF. CDR3 sequence (DNA): TGCGCCAGCAGCTTGGGCGTTCTAGCGGGAACCACCGGGGAGCTGTTTTTT.